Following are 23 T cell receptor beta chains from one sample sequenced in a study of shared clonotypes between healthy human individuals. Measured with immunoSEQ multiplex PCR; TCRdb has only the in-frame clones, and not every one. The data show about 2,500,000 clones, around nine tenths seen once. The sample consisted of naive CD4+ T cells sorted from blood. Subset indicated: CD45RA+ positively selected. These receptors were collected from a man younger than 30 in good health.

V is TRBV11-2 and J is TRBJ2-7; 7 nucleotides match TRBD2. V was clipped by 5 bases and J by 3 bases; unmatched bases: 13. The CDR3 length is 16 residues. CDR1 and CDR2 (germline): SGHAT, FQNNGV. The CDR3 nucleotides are TGTGCCAGCAGCCCCCACGGGGCGGCGGGGGACTACGAGCAGTACTTC. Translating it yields CASSPHGAAGDYEQYF.

The CDR3 sequence is CASIACPGPLGNTIYF. In DNA, the CDR3 is TGTGCCAGCATCGCTTGTCCAGGGCCCCTGGGAAACACCATATATTTT. V and J are TRBV7-4 and TRBJ1-3; D possibly corresponds to TRBD1 (5 bases). V lost 7 bases, J lost 4 bases, and 20 bases lay in between. Germline CDR1 SGHVT, CDR2 SQSDAQ. There are 16 residues in the CDR3. The entire variable domain, with the rest obtained from reference TRBV7-4 and TRBJ1-3, is as follows: GAGVSQSPRYKVAKRGRDVALRCDSISGHVTLYWYRQTLGQGSEVLTYSQSDAQRDKSGRPSGRFSAERPERSVSTLKIQRTEQGDSAVYLCASIACPGPLGNTIYFGEGSWLTVV.

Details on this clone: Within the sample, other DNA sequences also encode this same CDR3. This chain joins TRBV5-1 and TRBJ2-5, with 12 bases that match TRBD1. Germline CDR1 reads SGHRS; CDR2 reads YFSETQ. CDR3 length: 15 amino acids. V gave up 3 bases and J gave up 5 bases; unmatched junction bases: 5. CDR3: CASSSGTGGQETQYF. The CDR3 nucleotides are TGCGCCAGCAGCTCCGGGACAGGGGGCCAGGAGACCCAGTACTTC.

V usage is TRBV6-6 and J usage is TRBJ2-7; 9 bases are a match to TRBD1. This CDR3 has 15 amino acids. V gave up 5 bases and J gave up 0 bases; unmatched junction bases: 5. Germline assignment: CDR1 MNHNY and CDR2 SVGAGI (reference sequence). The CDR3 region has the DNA TGTGCCAGCAGTAAACAGGGGGCCCACTCCTACGAGCAGTACTTC. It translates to CASSKQGAHSYEQYF.

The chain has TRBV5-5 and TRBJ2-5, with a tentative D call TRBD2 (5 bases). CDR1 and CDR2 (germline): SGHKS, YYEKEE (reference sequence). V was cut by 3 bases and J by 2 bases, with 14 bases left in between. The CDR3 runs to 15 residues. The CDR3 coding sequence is TGTGCCAGCAGCTCGCGGGCCCCAACGCAAGAGACCCAGTACTTC. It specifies CASSSRAPTQETQYF.

The CDR3 DNA reads TGTGCCAGTAGGGGCCATGGGGACAGCGTGGGCTACACCTTC. Amino acid sequence: CASRGHGDSVGYTF. The chain has TRBV19 and TRBJ1-2; TRBD1 matches 7 bases. CDR3 length: 14 residues. The trim removed 6 bases at V and 8 bases at J, leaving 12 bases unmatched. Germline V lookup: CDR1 LNHDA, CDR2 SQIVND (reference sequence).

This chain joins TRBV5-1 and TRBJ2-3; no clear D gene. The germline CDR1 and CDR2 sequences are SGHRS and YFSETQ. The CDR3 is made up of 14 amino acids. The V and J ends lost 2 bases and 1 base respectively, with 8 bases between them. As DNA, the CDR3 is TGCGCCAGCAGCTTAGAGTCGGGCACAGATACGCAGTATTTT. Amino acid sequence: CASSLESGTDTQYF.

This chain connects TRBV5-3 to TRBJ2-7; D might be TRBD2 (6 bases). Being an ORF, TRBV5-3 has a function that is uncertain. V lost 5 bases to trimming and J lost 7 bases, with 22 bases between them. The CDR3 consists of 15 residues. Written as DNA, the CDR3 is TGTGCCAGAAGATATCGGACTATCCCTCTACGAGAGCAGTACTTC. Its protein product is CARRYRTIPLREQYF.

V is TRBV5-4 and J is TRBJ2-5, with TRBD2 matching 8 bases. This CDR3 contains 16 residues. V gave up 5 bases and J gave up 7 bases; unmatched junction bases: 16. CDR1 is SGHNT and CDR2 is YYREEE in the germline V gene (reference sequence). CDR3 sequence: CASSSGLPGGLGTQYF. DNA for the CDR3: TGTGCCAGCAGTTCAGGTCTTCCGGGGGGGCTAGGGACCCAGTACTTC.

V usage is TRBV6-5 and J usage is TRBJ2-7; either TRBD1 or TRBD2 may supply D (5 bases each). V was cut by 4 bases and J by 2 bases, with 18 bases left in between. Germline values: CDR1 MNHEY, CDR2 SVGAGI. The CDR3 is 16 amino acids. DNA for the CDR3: TGTGCCAGCAGTTTAACTTCCGGGACGGCAGCCTACGAGCAGTACTTC. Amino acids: CASSLTSGTAAYEQYF.

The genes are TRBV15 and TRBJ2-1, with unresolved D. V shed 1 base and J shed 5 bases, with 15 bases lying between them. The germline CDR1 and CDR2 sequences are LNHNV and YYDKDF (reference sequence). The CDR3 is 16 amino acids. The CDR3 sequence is CATSRVGEIRDNEQFF. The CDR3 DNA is TGTGCCACCAGCAGAGTGGGCGAGATAAGGGACAATGAGCAGTTCTTC.

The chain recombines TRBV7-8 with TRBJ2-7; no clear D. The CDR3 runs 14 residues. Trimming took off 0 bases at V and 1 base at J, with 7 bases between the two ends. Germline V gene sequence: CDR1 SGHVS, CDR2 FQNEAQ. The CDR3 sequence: CASSLAGYSYEQYF. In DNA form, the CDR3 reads TGTGCCAGCAGCTTAGCGGGCTATTCCTACGAGCAGTACTTC.

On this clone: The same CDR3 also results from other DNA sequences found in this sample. CDR3 bases: TGTGCCAGCTCACCGGCGGGACAGGGGGTCACTGAAGCTTTCTTT. It is translated as CASSPAGQGVTEAFF. The V and J genes are TRBV18 and TRBJ1-1; 11 nucleotides line up with TRBD1. Germline V gene lookup returns CDR1 KGHSH and CDR2 LQKENI. V trimming: 3 bases; J trimming: 4 bases; junction bases outside the gene matches: 4. This CDR3 contains 15 residues.

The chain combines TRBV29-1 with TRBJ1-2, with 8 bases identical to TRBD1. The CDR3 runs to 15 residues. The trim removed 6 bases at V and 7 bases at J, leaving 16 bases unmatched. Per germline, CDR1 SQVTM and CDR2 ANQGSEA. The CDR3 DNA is TGCAGCGTCGGAAGGGACAGGCCCGGGTCGGGTGGCTACACCTTC. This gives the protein CSVGRDRPGSGGYTF.

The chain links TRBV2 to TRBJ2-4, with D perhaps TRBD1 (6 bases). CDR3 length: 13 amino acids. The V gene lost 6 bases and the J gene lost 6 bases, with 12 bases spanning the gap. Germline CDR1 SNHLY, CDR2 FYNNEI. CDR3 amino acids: CASSLPGVNIQYF. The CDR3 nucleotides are TGTGCCAGCAGCCTGCCAGGGGTAAACATTCAGTACTTC.

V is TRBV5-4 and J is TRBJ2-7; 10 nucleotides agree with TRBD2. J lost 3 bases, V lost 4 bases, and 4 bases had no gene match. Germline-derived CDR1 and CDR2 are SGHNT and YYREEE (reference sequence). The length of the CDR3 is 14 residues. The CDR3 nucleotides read TGTGCCAGCAGCCGGACTAGCGGAATCTACGAGCAGTACTTC. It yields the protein CASSRTSGIYEQYF.

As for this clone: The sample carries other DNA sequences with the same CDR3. The CDR3 protein is CASSLNQPQHF. The CDR3 region has the DNA TGTGCCAGCAGTTTAAATCAGCCCCAGCATTTT. The chain is built from TRBV28 and TRBJ1-5; unclear D gene. Trimming shortened V by 2 bases and J by 4 bases, and 0 bases separated the two germline ends. The CDR3 sequence is 11 residues long. Germline V CDR1 and CDR2: MDHEN, SYDVKM.

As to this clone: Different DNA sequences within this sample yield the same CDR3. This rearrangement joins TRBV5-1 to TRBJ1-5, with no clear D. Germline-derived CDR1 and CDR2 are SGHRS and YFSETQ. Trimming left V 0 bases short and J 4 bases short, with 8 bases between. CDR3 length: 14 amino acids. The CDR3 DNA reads TGCGCCAGCAGCTTGGATGGGGTTAATCAGCCCCAGCATTTT. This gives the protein CASSLDGVNQPQHF.

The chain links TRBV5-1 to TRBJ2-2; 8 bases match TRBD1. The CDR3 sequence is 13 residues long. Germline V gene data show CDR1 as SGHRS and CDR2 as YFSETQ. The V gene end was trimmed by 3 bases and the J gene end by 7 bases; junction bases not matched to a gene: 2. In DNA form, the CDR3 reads TGCGCCAGCAGCTCAGGGGGCTACGGGGAGCTGTTTTTT. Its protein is CASSSGGYGELFF.

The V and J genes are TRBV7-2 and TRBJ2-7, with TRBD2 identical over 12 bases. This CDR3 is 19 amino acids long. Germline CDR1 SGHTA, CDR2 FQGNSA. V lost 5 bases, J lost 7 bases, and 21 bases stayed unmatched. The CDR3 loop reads CASSASGQGATSGGREQYF. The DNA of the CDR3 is TGTGCCAGCAGCGCGTCCGGGCAGGGGGCGACTAGCGGGGGTAGGGAGCAGTACTTC.

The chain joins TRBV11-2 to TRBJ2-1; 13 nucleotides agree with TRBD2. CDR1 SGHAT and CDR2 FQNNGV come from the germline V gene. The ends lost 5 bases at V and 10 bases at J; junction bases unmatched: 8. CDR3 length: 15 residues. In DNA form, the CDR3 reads TGTGCCAGCAGCCCTACTAGCGGGGGGGCGATGGAGCAGTTCTTC. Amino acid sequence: CASSPTSGGAMEQFF.

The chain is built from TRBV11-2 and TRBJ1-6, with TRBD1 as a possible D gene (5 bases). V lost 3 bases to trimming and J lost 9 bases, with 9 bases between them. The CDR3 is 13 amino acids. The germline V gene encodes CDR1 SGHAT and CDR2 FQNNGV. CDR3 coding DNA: TGTGCCAGCAGCTTGGACAACCGTTCACCCCTCCACTTT. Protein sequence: CASSLDNRSPLHF.

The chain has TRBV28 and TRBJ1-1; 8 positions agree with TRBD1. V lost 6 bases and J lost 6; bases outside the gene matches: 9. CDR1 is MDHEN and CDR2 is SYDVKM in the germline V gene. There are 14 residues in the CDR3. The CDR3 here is CASRTTGDAPEAFF. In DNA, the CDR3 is TGTGCCAGCAGGACGACAGGGGACGCCCCTGAAGCTTTCTTT.